This T cell receptor (beta chain) is from a study of shared clonotypes between healthy human individuals (TCRdb year 2020). Concerning the study at large: The cohort comprised two women and a few men aged 18 to 49 years. For each donor, CD4 naive and CD4 memory were each run on three plates, CD8 naive on two plates, and CD8 memory on one plate. Libraries were prepared and TCR repertoires were sequenced by different laboratories using diverse techniques, in order to increase sequencing depth and limit assay-specific biases. Blood TCR repertoires of a handful of healthy adults were deeply sequenced to estimate repertoire size and the extent of clonotype sharing between individuals. Leukapheresis yielded between about 0.9 and 8.9 billion PBMCs per donor. The paper's findings and limits, for the study overall: Clonotypes shared by all four sorted-subset donors showed higher generation probabilities than non-shared clonotypes. Pairwise subsampling led to the expectation that sequencing depth would affect the degree of clonotype sharing among donors. Naive subsets generally had larger estimated clonotype richness than memory subsets did. The genetic and exposure-history diversity represented was limited by the small number of donors. Across a few donors, roughly 5.4% of naive CD4, roughly 3.5% of naive CD8, about 2% of memory CD4, and roughly 0.4% of memory CD8 clonotypes were shared. Incomplete sequencing was indicated by rarefaction of sorted-subset datasets, despite the large sequencing depth. Sampling was restricted to blood, and TCR repertoires in tissues likely differ from the TCR repertoires found in blood.

Per the germline V gene, SGHVS is the CDR1 and FNYEAQ is the CDR2. At the junction V is shortened by 1 base and J by 4 bases; bases outside the gene matches: 3. From the cysteine up to the phenylalanine, the CDR3 has a length of 16 residues. Only the CDR3 part of the read is kept: 48 bases, read in frame from the first base. Donors were healthy HIV-negative adults with no recently reported acute infections or vaccinations. Every donor was a Caucasian adult residing in Nashville, Tennessee, USA. CD4+ T cells were enriched by magnetic negative selection, after which naive cells were positively selected on CD45RA and the negative fraction was taken as the memory subset. After blood collection by leukapheresis, PBMCs were isolated using Ficoll-Histopaque density gradient centrifugation and then cryopreserved in the vapor phase of liquid nitrogen. Purity and quantity of every magnetically sorted T cell population were checked by analytical flow cytometry. Genomic DNA was isolated from each sorted fraction and quantified by UV absorbance on a Nanodrop 2000c.

On this clone itself: The clone's antigen remains unknown. Per-base qualities were not stored, and no clone one base away is much larger. Other nucleotide sequences from this sample produce the same CDR3.

TCR CDR3 regions were amplified from genomic DNA by multiplex PCR using the deep immunoSEQ assay. Genomic DNA extracted from each cell subset was distributed evenly over all wells of several immunoSEQ 96-well plates, and each plate served as one replicate. For sorted subsets, each replicate PCR was loaded with 200 ng genomic DNA, equivalent to 30,000 or so T cell genomes. Purified libraries were measured with a Qubit 3.0 fluorometer, size-checked on a Bioanalyzer 2100, and measured again with the KAPA Library Quantification kit. A separate single-read 150-cycle Illumina NextSeq 550 flow cell was used to sequence each immunoSEQ 96-well plate. From the authors' description of their analysis: The immunoSEQ output contained only junctional sequences without quality scores, so filtering could not match that applied to full-length reads. To assign V/J genes and CDR3, sequences were annotated using PyIR, a Python wrapper for IgBLAST v1.9, with IMGT germline references. Reads with weak V/J assignments (E-value above 1e-6), missing CDR3, stop codons, out-of-frame junctions, or ambiguous translated residues were removed. A V3J clonotype was defined by an identical inferred V gene, J gene, and CDR3 amino acid sequence. Percentage overlap between repertoires was calculated by dividing the number of shared unique clonotypes by the size of the smaller repertoire. Repertoire richness was assessed with RTK rarefaction, the Chao1 estimator, and Recon v2.1 estimates of unobserved clonotypes. Generation probabilities were computed with OLGA for all TCRbeta clonotypes obtained by the gDNA method from four donors. As stored in TCRdb, this immuneACCESS dataset retains in-frame rearrangements with V and J assigned. A fraction of the clones does not appear; measured against another copy, unresolved V genes explain less than half of the discrepancy, and the remainder lacks a known reason. V, J and clone size are taken as reported in that table, and D and trimming were inferred from the DNA itself. The sample records under 300,000 clones, approximately 65% of which are singletons. Jointly, the top ten make up 11% of the sample.

The clonotype comes from a man under 40 in good health. The source material was memory CD4+ T cells sorted from blood. In light of the paper, this sample's cell subset or site label describes: CD45RA-negative fraction. The V and J genes are TRBV7-6 and TRBJ2-2; 10 central nucleotides agree with TRBD2. The sequence in DNA is TGTGCCAGCAGCTTAGGGACTAGCGGCAGCACCGGGGAGCTGTTTTTT. This yields the protein CASSLGTSGSTGELFF.